One and the same sample provided the 25 T cell receptor beta chains below, sequenced in a study of T cells in Graves' hyperthyroidism and ophthalmopathy. RNA transcripts gave rise to amplified TCR beta CDR3 regions. TCR CDR3 regions were first amplified by RT-PCR with HTBI primers. TCRdb reanalysed the multiplex PCR reads using MiXCR and keeps one entry per CDR3 protein. This table has roughly 130,000 distinct CDR3 sequences, approximately 20% appearing once. Sequenced material: blood. The receptors here all came from a woman aged 45-59 years with Graves' hyperthyroidism that later progressed to Graves' ophthalmopathy.

The chain combines TRBV7-6 with TRBJ2-3; 9 positions agree with TRBD2. CDR3 length equals 17 residues. After removal of 1 base from V and 2 bases from J, the junction contained 7 bases not matched to a gene. Germline-derived CDR1 and CDR2 are SGHVS and FNYEAQ. CDR3: CASSLVPRTSDTDTQYF. In DNA form, the CDR3 reads TGTGCCAGCAGCTTAGTGCCACGGACTAGCGACACAGATACGCAGTATTTT.

This clonotype was recorded a few times. The chain joins TRBV20-1 to TRBJ1-2; no reliable D call. V shed 6 bases and J shed 6 bases, with 14 bases lying between them. The germline gives CDR1 DFQATT, CDR2 SNEGSKA (reference sequence). This CDR3 comprises 12 residues. CDR3 DNA: TGCAGTGCCCTCGCGGGGTTGAATGGCTACACCTTC. Its protein is CSALAGLNGYTF.

This clonotype showed up just a few times. A much larger clone differs by one base, so this may be a read error. The V gene is TRBV2, the J gene TRBJ2-1; 9 bases match TRBD1. Germline lookup yields CDR1 SNHLY and CDR2 FYNNEI. This CDR3 has 16 residues. Losses at the gene ends were 6 bases for V and 5 bases for J; bases not matched to a gene: 11. CDR3 sequence (DNA): TGTGCCAGCAGGGCATTTGGGACAGGGATGAACAATGAGCAGTTCTTC. It yields the protein CASRAFGTGMNNEQFF.

The J gene is TRBJ2-7, the V gene TRBV6-5, with 9 bases lining up with TRBD1. V lost 0 bases to trimming and J lost 7 bases; unmatched junction nucleotides: 13. The CDR3 sequence is 17 residues long. Looked up from germline, CDR1 is MNHEY and CDR2 is SVGAGI. This CDR3 is CASSYSRGTGTSGEQYF. The CDR3 DNA reads TGTGCCAGCAGTTACTCGAGGGGGACAGGGACCTCTGGGGAGCAGTACTTC.

The chain combines TRBV27 with TRBJ2-2, with 10 bases that match TRBD2. V trimming: 6 bases; J trimming: 1 base; junction bases outside the gene matches: 11. In germline, CDR1 is MNHEY, CDR2 SMNVEV (reference sequence). The CDR3 length is 18 residues. CDR3 nucleotide sequence: TGTGCCAGCAGCAAGAGAGGAGCGGGAGGGCTGAACACCGGGGAGCTGTTTTTT. Translation: CASSKRGAGGLNTGELFF.

The rearrangement links TRBV11-3 to TRBJ1-1, with D perhaps matching TRBD1 (6 bases). This CDR3 spans 15 amino acids. V was shortened by 5 bases and J by 5 bases, with 18 bases between the two germline ends. Germline loops: CDR1 SGHNT, CDR2 YENEEA. The CDR3 DNA is TGTGCCAGCAGCACGGCGGCAGGGGCTAGGACTGAAGCTTTCTTT. Translated: CASSTAAGARTEAFF.

This clonotype has ten or more counts. The V and J genes are TRBV19 and TRBJ1-1; D unclear. The V end was cut by 2 bases, the J end by 3 bases, with 7 bases between. Germline V gene sequence: CDR1 LNHDA, CDR2 SQIVND (reference sequence). The CDR3 totals 13 residues. CDR3 protein: CASSIRPHTEAFF. CDR3 in DNA: TGTGCCAGTAGTATAAGACCTCACACTGAAGCTTTCTTT.

This clonotype came up many times. This rearrangement joins TRBV6-1 to TRBJ2-6; D is possibly TRBD1 (6 bases). Germline CDR1 and CDR2: MNHNS and SASEGT. The CDR3 totals 15 residues. V gave up 6 bases and J gave up 3 bases, with 12 bases separating them. The CDR3 sequence is CASREQGFGANVLTF. The DNA of the CDR3 is TGTGCCAGCAGGGAACAGGGTTTTGGGGCCAACGTCCTGACTTTC.

The chain has TRBV10-3 and TRBJ2-3, with a possible D match to TRBD2 (6 bases). Germline CDR1 and CDR2: ENHRY and SYGVKD. The V end lost 0 bases, the J end lost 0 bases, and 13 bases lay between the germline ends. The CDR3 contains 17 residues. The CDR3 nucleotides are TGTGCCATCAGTGAGTCCGCGGGAAGGGTAAGCACAGATACGCAGTATTTT. Translation: CAISESAGRVSTDTQYF.

This clonotype was counted ten times or more. The chain joins TRBV12-3 or TRBV12-4 to TRBJ1-6; 10 bases align to TRBD1. With 7 bases clipped from V and 6 bases from J, the junction kept 3 bases outside the gene matches. CDR3 length: 14 residues. The CDR3 sequence: CASTRQGANSPLHF. The CDR3, as DNA: TGTGCCAGCACCCGACAGGGGGCTAATTCACCCCTCCACTTT.

The chain uses TRBV5-1 and TRBJ2-1; D possibly corresponds to TRBD2 (5 bases). V lost 3 bases and J 4 bases, leaving 11 bases between the germline ends. The CDR3 sequence is 14 residues long. Germline V lookup: CDR1 SGHRS, CDR2 YFSETQ. The DNA for the CDR3 is TGCGCCAGCAGCTCGGGGTCAACGTACAATGAGCAGTTCTTC. It yields the protein CASSSGSTYNEQFF.

This clonotype showed up many times. The J gene is TRBJ2-3, the V gene TRBV20-1; 13 positions match TRBD2. Germline assignment: CDR1 DFQATT and CDR2 SNEGSKA (reference sequence). The CDR3 has 14 amino acids. Germline trimming cut 4 bases from V and 5 bases from J; bases unmatched to any gene: 3. CDR3 sequence reads: CSAKGLAGLDTQYF. The DNA of the CDR3 is TGCAGTGCTAAGGGACTAGCGGGATTAGATACGCAGTATTTT.

The CDR3 DNA follows: TGTGCCAGCACAAGGGGAGGTTATAATTCACCCCTCCACTTT. This gives the protein CASTRGGYNSPLHF. This chain links TRBV7-9 with TRBJ1-6; D may be TRBD1 (5 bases). CDR1 and CDR2 (germline): SEHNR, FQNEAQ (reference sequence). The CDR3 loop spans 14 amino acids. V was pared by 7 bases and J by 4 bases, with 11 bases between.

V gene TRBV15 combines with J gene TRBJ2-6, with D hard to call. Deletions cut 3 bases from V and 1 base from J, with 10 bases between. The CDR3 is made up of 16 amino acids. Looked up from germline, CDR1 is LNHNV and CDR2 is YYDKDF (reference sequence). In DNA form, the CDR3 reads TGTGCCACCAGCAGGACGCTGCCATCTGGGGCCAACGTCCTGACTTTC. Translation: CATSRTLPSGANVLTF.

The table lists this clonotype with many counts. The genes are TRBV2 and TRBJ1-6; possibly TRBD1 for D (6 bases). In germline, CDR1 is SNHLY, CDR2 FYNNEI. V lost 6 bases and J 7 bases, leaving 16 bases between the germline ends. This CDR3 comprises 15 residues. CDR3 sequence reads: CASRNSRDTNSPLHF. The CDR3, as DNA: TGTGCCAGCAGGAACTCCCGGGACACAAATTCACCCCTCCACTTT.

The V and J genes are TRBV2 and TRBJ2-5, with 11 positions matching TRBD1. The V gene's germline CDR1 is SNHLY and CDR2 FYNNEI. Trimming took 5 bases from V and 5 from J; bases not matched to a gene: 7. This CDR3 has 15 residues. The CDR3 reads CASSQRTGGGETQYF. CDR3 nucleotides: TGTGCCAGCAGTCAACGGACAGGGGGCGGGGAGACCCAGTACTTC.

V is TRBV28 and J is TRBJ1-2; D ambiguous. Looked up from germline, CDR1 is MDHEN and CDR2 is SYDVKM. V lost 6 bases and J lost 1, with 9 bases in between. The CDR3 sequence is 13 residues long. The CDR3 DNA is TGTGCCAGCAGACTCGACAATAACTATGGCTACACCTTC. This encodes CASRLDNNYGYTF.

This clonotype was seen ten or more times. The chain links TRBV18 to TRBJ2-2; TRBD1 matches at 8 bases. Germline CDR1 is KGHSH and CDR2 is LQKENI. This CDR3 has 18 amino acids. Trimming took 3 bases from V and 5 from J; bases not matched to a gene: 14. The CDR3 DNA reads as TGTGCCAGCTCACCCCTTCCGGTGGGGCAGGGGGCAACCGGGGAGCTGTTTTTT. This codes for CASSPLPVGQGATGELFF.

This clonotype was seen many times. The CDR3 DNA is TGCGCCAGCAGTCGGACAGGGGGGAAAGGGGATACGCAGTATTTT. It specifies CASSRTGGKGDTQYF. The rearrangement links TRBV10-1 to TRBJ2-3, with 10 bases matching TRBD1. V lost 5 bases and J lost 6; bases outside the gene matches: 8. The length of the CDR3 is 15 residues. CDR1 and CDR2 from the germline V gene are WNHNN and SYGVQD (reference sequence).

This clonotype was picked up many times. V and J are TRBV4-1 and TRBJ2-3; TRBD1 matches 7 bases. The CDR3 has 16 amino acids. The germline gives CDR1 MGHRA, CDR2 YSYEKL. V trimming: 6 bases; J trimming: 7 bases; junction bases outside the gene matches: 16. This CDR3 is CASRLTLTDRVNTQYF. As DNA, the CDR3 is TGCGCCAGCAGACTCACCCTAACAGACAGGGTAAATACGCAGTATTTT.

In its sample, this clonotype was seen many times. The chain links TRBV11-2 to TRBJ2-6, with 8 bases identical to TRBD1. Trimming took 5 bases from V and 0 from J; bases not matched to a gene: 9. The germline V gene encodes CDR1 SGHAT and CDR2 FQNNGV. The CDR3 totals 18 residues. Written as DNA, the CDR3 is TGTGCCAGCAGCAACGGGGACAGGTTCTACTCTGGGGCCAACGTCCTGACTTTC. It encodes CASSNGDRFYSGANVLTF.

This clonotype showed up many times. The chain couples TRBV20-1 to TRBJ2-7; D call uncertain. CDR1 is DFQATT, CDR2 SNEGSKA, per germline (reference sequence). V dropped 3 bases and J dropped 2 bases, with 8 bases sitting between them. This CDR3 is 12 amino acids long. The CDR3 DNA is TGCAGTGCTAGCAACCTAGCCTACGAGCAGTACTTC. This encodes CSASNLAYEQYF.

Ten or more counts support this clonotype. The chain links TRBV12-3 or TRBV12-4 to TRBJ1-1, with D possibly matching TRBD1 (6 bases). V gave up 8 bases and J gave up 2 bases, with 21 bases separating them. The CDR3 has 16 residues. The CDR3 coding sequence is TGTGCCAGCTCTACACCATCCAACAGGGTAAACACTGAAGCTTTCTTT. Its translation: CASSTPSNRVNTEAFF.

In its sample, this clonotype was seen a few times. This chain uses TRBV5-1 with TRBJ2-7; TRBD1 or TRBD2 may be the D gene (5 bases each). Trimming took 4 bases from V and 5 from J, leaving 16 bases between them. The germline V gene has CDR1 SGHRS and CDR2 YFSETQ. The CDR3 has 14 residues. CDR3 loop: CASSPRDGLDEQYF. Here the CDR3 DNA reads TGCGCCAGCAGCCCCCGGGACGGGCTAGACGAGCAGTACTTC. The full variable domain, rest sourced from reference TRBV5-1 and TRBJ2-7, is KAGVTQTPRYLIKTRGQQVTLSCSPISGHRSVSWYQQTPGQGLQFLFEYFSETQRNKGNFPGRFSGRQFSNSRSEMNVSTLELGDSALYLCASSPRDGLDEQYFGPGTRLTVT.

This chain connects TRBV5-1 to TRBJ2-5, with TRBD2 identical over 8 bases. Germline lookup yields CDR1 SGHRS and CDR2 YFSETQ. This CDR3 has 15 amino acids. V was clipped by 1 base and J by 4 bases; unmatched bases: 6. CDR3 nucleotides: TGCGCCAGCAGCTTGTTCCCGGGAGGGGGAGAGACCCAGTACTTC. It codes for CASSLFPGGGETQYF. Looking up the rest from reference TRBV5-1 and TRBJ2-5 gives the full variable domain: KAGVTQTPRYLIKTRGQQVTLSCSPISGHRSVSWYQQTPGQGLQFLFEYFSETQRNKGNFPGRFSGRQFSNSRSEMNVSTLELGDSALYLCASSLFPGGGETQYFGPGTRLLVL.